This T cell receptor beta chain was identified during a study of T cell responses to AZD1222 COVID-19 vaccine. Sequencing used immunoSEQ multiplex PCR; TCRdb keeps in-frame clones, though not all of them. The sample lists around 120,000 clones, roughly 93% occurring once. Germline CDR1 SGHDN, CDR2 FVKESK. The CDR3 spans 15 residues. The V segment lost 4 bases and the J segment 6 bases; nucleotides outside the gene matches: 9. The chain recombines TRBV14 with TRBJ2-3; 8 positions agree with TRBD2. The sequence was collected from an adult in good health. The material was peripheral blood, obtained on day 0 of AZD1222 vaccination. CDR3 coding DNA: TGTGCCAGCAGCCCGACCCGCGGGGGGCGCGATACGCAGTATTTT. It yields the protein CASSPTRGGRDTQYF.